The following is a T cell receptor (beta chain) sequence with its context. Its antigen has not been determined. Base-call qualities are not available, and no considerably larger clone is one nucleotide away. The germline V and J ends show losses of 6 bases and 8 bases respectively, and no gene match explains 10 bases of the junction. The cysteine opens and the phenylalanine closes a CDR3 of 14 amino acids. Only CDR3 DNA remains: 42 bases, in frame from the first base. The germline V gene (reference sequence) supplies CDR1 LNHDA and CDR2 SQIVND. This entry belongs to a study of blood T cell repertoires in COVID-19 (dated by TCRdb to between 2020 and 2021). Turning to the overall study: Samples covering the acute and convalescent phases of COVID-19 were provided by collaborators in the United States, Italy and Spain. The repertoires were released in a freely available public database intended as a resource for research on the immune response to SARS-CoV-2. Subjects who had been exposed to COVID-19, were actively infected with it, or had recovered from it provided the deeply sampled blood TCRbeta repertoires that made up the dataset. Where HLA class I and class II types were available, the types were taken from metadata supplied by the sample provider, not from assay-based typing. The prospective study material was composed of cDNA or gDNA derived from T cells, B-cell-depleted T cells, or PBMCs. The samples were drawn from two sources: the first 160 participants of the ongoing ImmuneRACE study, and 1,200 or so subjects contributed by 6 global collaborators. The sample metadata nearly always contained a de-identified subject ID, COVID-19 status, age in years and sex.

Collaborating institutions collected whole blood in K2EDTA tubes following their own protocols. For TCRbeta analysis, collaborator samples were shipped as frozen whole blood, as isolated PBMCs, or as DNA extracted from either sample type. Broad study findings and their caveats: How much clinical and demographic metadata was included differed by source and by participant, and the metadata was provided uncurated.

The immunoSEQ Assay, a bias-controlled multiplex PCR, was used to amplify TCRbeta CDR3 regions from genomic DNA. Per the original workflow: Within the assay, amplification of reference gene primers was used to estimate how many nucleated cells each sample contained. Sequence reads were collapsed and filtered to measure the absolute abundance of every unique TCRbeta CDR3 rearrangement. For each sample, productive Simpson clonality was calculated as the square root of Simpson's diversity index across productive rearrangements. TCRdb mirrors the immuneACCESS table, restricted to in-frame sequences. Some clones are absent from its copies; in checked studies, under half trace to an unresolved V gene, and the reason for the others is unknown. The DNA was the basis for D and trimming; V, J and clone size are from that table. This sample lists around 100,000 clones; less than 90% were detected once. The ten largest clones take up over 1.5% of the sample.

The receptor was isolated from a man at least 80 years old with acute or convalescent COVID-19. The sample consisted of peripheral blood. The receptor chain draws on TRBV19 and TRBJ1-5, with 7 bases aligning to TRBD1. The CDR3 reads CASSVQGEVKPQHF. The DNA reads TGTGCCAGTAGCGTTCAGGGGGAAGTGAAGCCCCAGCATTTT.